This TCR beta chain was captured by sequencing in a study of ipilimumab plus nivolumab after autologous stem cell transplantation. TCRdb's copy holds only in-frame clones and misses some; the assay was immunoSEQ multiplex PCR. The sample lists 15,000 or so clones, more than 70% occurring once. J was trimmed by 8 bases and V by 5 bases; bases with no gene match: 4. From germline, CDR1 is SQVTM and CDR2 ANQGSEA. The CDR3 length is 12 residues. Through week 26, nivolumab 3 mg/kg IV was given weeks 1, 4, 7, 10, then biweekly. V gene TRBV29-1 combines with J gene TRBJ2-1; 9 bases map to TRBD1. The receptor comes from a male donor with diffuse large B-cell lymphoma. Sequenced material: PBMCs, taken in a trial of ipilimumab plus nivolumab as post-transplant consolidation. CDR3 sequence (DNA): TGCAGCGTTCGGGACAGGGCATATGAGCAGTTCTTC. This encodes CSVRDRAYEQFF.